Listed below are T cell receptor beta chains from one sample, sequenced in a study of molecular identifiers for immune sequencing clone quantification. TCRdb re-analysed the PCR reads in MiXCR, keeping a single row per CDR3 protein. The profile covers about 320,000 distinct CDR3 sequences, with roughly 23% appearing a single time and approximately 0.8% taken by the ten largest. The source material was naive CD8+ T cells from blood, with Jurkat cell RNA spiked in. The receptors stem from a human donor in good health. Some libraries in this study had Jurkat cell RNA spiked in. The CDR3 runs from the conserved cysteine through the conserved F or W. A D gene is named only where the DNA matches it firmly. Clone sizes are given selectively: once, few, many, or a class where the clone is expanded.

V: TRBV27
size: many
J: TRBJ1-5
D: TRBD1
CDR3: CASSYRGQPQHF
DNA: TGTGCCAGCAGCTACAGGGGTCAGCCCCAGCATTTT

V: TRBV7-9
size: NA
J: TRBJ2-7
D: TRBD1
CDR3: CASSGRSGTGGLEQYF
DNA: TGTGCCAGCAGCGGGCGTTCCGGGACAGGAGGACTGGAGCAGTACTTC

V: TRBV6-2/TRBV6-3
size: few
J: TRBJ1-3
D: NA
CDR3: CASWETGNTIYF
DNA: TGTGCCAGCTGGGAAACTGGAAACACCATATATTTT

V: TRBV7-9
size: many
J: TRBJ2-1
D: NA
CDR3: CASSLLAIEQFF
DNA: TGTGCCAGCAGCTTACTAGCTATTGAGCAGTTCTTC

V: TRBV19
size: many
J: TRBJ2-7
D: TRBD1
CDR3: CASSPPGQGEQYF
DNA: TGTGCCAGTAGTCCACCGGGACAGGGTGAGCAGTACTTC

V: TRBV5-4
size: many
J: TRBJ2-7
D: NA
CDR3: CASSLDGTSYEQYF
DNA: TGTGCCAGCAGCTTAGACGGAACTAGCTACGAGCAGTACTTC

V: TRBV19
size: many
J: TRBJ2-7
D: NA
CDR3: CASSIFPDTYEQYF
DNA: TGTGCCAGTAGTATATTCCCGGACACCTACGAGCAGTACTTC

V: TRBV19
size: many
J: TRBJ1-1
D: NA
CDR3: CASSALGHTEAFF
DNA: TGTGCCAGTAGTGCATTGGGTCATACTGAAGCTTTCTTT

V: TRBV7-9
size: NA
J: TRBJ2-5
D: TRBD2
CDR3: CASRPGLQQETQYF
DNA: TGTGCCAGCAGGCCGGGACTACAACAAGAGACCCAGTACTTC

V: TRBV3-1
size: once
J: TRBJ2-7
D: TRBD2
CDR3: CASSQDRTDTSGEPYEQYF
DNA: TGTGCCAGCAGCCAAGACAGGACAGATACTAGCGGAGAACCCTACGAGCAGTACTTC

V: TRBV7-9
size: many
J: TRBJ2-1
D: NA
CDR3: CASIPQGYNEQFF
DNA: TGTGCCAGCATCCCTCAGGGTTACAATGAGCAGTTCTTC

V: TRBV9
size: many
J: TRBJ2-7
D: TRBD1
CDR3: CASNNRGLGEQYF
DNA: TGTGCCAGCAACAACAGGGGGTTAGGCGAGCAGTACTTC

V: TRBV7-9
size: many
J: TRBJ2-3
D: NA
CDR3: CASSSTEARSRTDTQYF
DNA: TGTGCCAGCAGCTCCACCGAAGCGAGGTCTCGTACAGATACGCAGTATTTT

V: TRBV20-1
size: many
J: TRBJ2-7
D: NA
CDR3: CSARDPQGGSYEQYF
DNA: TGCAGTGCTAGAGATCCCCAGGGGGGGAGCTACGAGCAGTACTTC

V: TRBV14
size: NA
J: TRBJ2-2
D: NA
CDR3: CASGQDRSTGELFF
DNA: TGTGCTAGCGGCCAAGATCGGTCCACCGGGGAGCTGTTTTTT

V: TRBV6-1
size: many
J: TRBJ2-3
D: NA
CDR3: CASSEGDTQYF
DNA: TGTGCCAGCAGTGAAGGAGATACGCAGTATTTT

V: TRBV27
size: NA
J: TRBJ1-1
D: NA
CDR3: CASSLSGQSSRDTEAFF
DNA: TGTGCCAGCAGTTTATCTGGTCAATCGAGTCGGGACACTGAAGCTTTCTTT

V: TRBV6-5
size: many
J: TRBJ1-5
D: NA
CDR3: CASSYSNSPFQPQHF
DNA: TGTGCCAGCAGTTACTCGAACAGCCCATTTCAGCCCCAGCATTTT

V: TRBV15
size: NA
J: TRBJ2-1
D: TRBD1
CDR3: CATSRRQGSYNEQFF
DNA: TGTGCCACCAGCAGGCGACAGGGTTCCTACAATGAGCAGTTCTTC

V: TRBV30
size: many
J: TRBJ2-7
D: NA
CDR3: CAWSTASAYYEQYF
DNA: TGTGCCTGGAGTACAGCTAGCGCATACTACGAGCAGTACTTC

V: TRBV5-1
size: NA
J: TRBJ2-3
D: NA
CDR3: CASSWTDAGVADTQYF
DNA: TGCGCCAGCAGCTGGACCGATGCTGGGGTAGCAGATACGCAGTATTTT

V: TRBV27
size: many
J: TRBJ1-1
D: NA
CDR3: CASSWLGNTEAFF
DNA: TGTGCCAGCAGTTGGTTGGGGAACACTGAAGCTTTCTTT

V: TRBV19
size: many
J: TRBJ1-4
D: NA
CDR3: CASSAPRGLEDEKLFF
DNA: TGTGCCAGTAGTGCCCCCCGGGGCCTGGAGGATGAAAAACTGTTTTTT

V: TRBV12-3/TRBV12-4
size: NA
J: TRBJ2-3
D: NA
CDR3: CASSPGGPGTTQYF
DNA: TGTGCCAGCAGTCCCGGGGGCCCCGGGACTACGCAGTATTTT

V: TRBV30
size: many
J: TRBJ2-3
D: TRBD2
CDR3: CAWSPGGSSTDTQYF
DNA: TGTGCCTGGAGTCCCGGCGGGAGTAGTACAGATACGCAGTATTTT

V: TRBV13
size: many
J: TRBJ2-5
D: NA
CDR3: CASSPGDLQETQYF
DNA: TGTGCCAGCAGCCCCGGGGACCTCCAAGAGACCCAGTACTTC

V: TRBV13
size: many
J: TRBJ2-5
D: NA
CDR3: CASREWGSGVETQYF
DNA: TGTGCCAGCAGGGAGTGGGGAAGCGGAGTAGAGACCCAGTACTTC

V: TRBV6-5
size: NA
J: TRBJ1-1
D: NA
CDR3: CASSKLWGTEAFF
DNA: TGTGCCAGCAGTAAGCTATGGGGCACTGAAGCTTTCTTT

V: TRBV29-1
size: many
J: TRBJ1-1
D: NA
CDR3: CSVYMNTEAFF
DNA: TGCAGCGTTTATATGAACACTGAAGCTTTCTTT